This T cell receptor beta chain was sequenced during a study of blood T cell repertoires in COVID-19. Study-level background: The United States, Italy and Spain were the sources of the acute and convalescent COVID-19 samples.

Generated by immunoSEQ multiplex PCR, the TCRdb table keeps only in-frame clones and is missing some. The data show approximately 130,000 clones, around three quarters seen once. Germline CDR1 and CDR2: MDHEN and SYDVKM. V was pared by 6 bases and J by 0 bases, with 7 bases of the junction left unmatched. This CDR3 region has 15 residues. The sample taken for sequencing was peripheral blood. The TCR comes from a human donor in a cohort sampled during active COVID-19. V and J are TRBV28 and TRBJ1-1, with 7 nucleotides matching TRBD1. DNA of the CDR3: TGTGCCAGCAGCCTGAGACAGGGCCTGAACACTGAAGCTTTCTTT. Encoded protein: CASSLRQGLNTEAFF. The complete variable domain, with remaining parts taken from reference TRBV28 and TRBJ1-1, reads DVKVTQSSRYLVKRTGEKVFLECVQDMDHENMFWYRQDPGLGLRLIYFSYDVKMKEKGDIPEGYSVSREKKERFSLILESASTNQTSMYLCASSLRQGLNTEAFFGQGTRLTVV.